This TCR beta chain was documented in a study of blood T cell repertoires in COVID-19. Study-level background: The United States, Italy and Spain supplied acute and convalescent COVID-19 samples.

CDR1 SEHNR and CDR2 FQNEAQ come from the germline V gene (reference sequence). Trimming took off 5 bases at V and 4 bases at J, with 8 bases between the two ends. This CDR3 has 13 residues. Profiling relied on immunoSEQ multiplex PCR, and the TCRdb table lists in-frame clones only, not all of them. The repertoire holds approximately 150,000 clones, with around 84% as singletons. Enrolled through a virtual design, the participants were between 18 and 89 years of age and came from 24 US areas. Cohort 3 recovered donors had two negative PCRs, clearance, or symptom resolution. The sequenced sample consisted of PBMCs or T cells enriched from blood (not recorded which). V is TRBV7-9 and J is TRBJ1-4, with a weak D call TRBD1 (5 bases). This TCR came from a woman aged 50 to 60 who had recovered from COVID-19. CDR3 coding DNA: TGTGCCAGCAGCCTCGGGGGTAATGAAAAACTGTTTTTT. Its translation is CASSLGGNEKLFF.